One and the same sample provided the 21 T cell receptor beta chains below, sequenced in a study of control samples from healthy donors and cancer patients. TCRdb keeps only in-frame clones here, not all; method: immunoSEQ multiplex PCR. The sample consists of around 110,000 clones, nearly 95% of them appearing once. Sequences were obtained from blood. The receptor set was obtained from a man in his thirties or forties in good health.

The chain recombines TRBV3-1 (or the pseudogene TRBV3-2) with TRBJ1-1; D uncertain. This CDR3 has 16 residues. CDR1 and CDR2 from the germline V gene are LGHDT and YNNKEL (reference sequence). Trimming removed 4 bases from V and 1 base from J, with 16 bases in between. CDR3 region: CASSRTISTRNTEAFF. The CDR3 DNA reads TGTGCCAGCAGCCGGACTATCTCAACTCGGAACACTGAAGCTTTCTTT.

The CDR3 DNA sequence: TGTGCCAGCTCACTCCACAGGGATCAGCCCCAGCATTTT. It is translated as CASSLHRDQPQHF. The rearrangement joins TRBV18 to TRBJ1-5, with TRBD1 as a possible D gene (6 bases). There are 13 residues in the CDR3. The ends were cut back, 4 bases at V and 5 bases at J, with 9 bases in the middle. Germline-derived CDR1 and CDR2 are KGHSH and LQKENI.

The V gene is TRBV11-1, the J gene TRBJ1-1; D not resolved. CDR1 and CDR2 from the germline V gene are SGHAT and FQDESV (reference sequence). The CDR3 runs to 13 residues. V gave up 6 bases and J gave up 6 bases, with 14 bases separating them. The CDR3 sequence is CASRTRWSAEAFF. In DNA, the CDR3 is TGTGCCAGCAGAACCCGGTGGAGCGCTGAAGCTTTCTTT.

The rearrangement joins TRBV5-1 to TRBJ2-2; TRBD2 might be the D (5 bases). The CDR3 covers 14 residues. Germline V gene sequence: CDR1 SGHRS, CDR2 YFSETQ. The V end was cut by 4 bases, the J end by 7 bases, with 14 bases between. The CDR3 nucleotides read TGCGCCAGCAGCCTCCTGCAAGGAGGCGGGGAGCTGTTTTTT. Its translation is CASSLLQGGGELFF.

The chain uses TRBV5-6 and TRBJ2-1; D is perhaps TRBD2 (5 bases). CDR3 length: 16 amino acids. Germline V gene data show CDR1 as SGHDT and CDR2 as YYEEEE. The V end lost 0 bases, the J end lost 4 bases, and 14 bases lay between the germline ends. CDR3 sequence reads: CASSLVGDASYNEQFF. The CDR3 nucleotides are TGTGCCAGCAGCTTGGTGGGAGACGCCTCGTACAATGAGCAGTTCTTC.

The genes are TRBV14 and TRBJ2-3; D might be TRBD1 (6 bases). The germline V gene has CDR1 SGHDN and CDR2 FVKESK. Trimming took off 5 bases at V and 5 bases at J, with 14 bases between the two ends. The CDR3 spans 14 residues. CDR3 sequence (DNA): TGTGCCAGCAGCAATACAGGGTCTGAAGATACGCAGTATTTT. Amino acids: CASSNTGSEDTQYF. Variable domain in full (rest from reference TRBV14 and TRBJ2-3): EAGVTQFPSHSVIEKGQTVTLRCDPISGHDNLYWYRRVMGKEIKFLLHFVKESKQDESGMPNNRFLAERTGGTYSTLKVQPAELEDSGVYFCASSNTGSEDTQYFGPGTRLTVL.

This chain connects TRBV10-3 to TRBJ2-2; 8 positions agree with TRBD2. This CDR3 has 15 amino acids. The V gene's germline CDR1 is ENHRY and CDR2 SYGVKD. The trim removed 4 bases at V and 3 bases at J, leaving 4 bases unmatched. This CDR3 reads CAISASGGDTGELFF. CDR3 in DNA: TGTGCCATCAGTGCCAGCGGGGGAGACACCGGGGAGCTGTTTTTT.

This clone has just a few counts. V is TRBV5-4 and J is TRBJ2-7, with D possibly TRBD1 on 6 matching bases. V gave up 6 bases and J gave up 2 bases, with 18 bases separating them. The CDR3 covers 15 residues. Looked up from germline, CDR1 is SGHNT and CDR2 is YYREEE (reference sequence). The CDR3 spells CASTNQRTGTYEQYF. CDR3 sequence (DNA): TGTGCCAGCACCAACCAGAGAACAGGGACCTACGAGCAGTACTTC.

The chain carries TRBV6-4 and TRBJ2-1, with TRBD1 matching over 8 bases. With V trimmed by 5 bases and J by 7 bases, 7 bases remained unmatched. Germline CDR1 and CDR2: MRHNA and SNTAGT. The CDR3 is made up of 14 amino acids. CDR3 nucleotide sequence: TGTGCCAGCAGTACCGGGACAGGCTGGAATGAGCAGTTCTTC. Its protein product is CASSTGTGWNEQFF.

The rearrangement links TRBV24-1 to TRBJ1-1; maybe TRBD1 (6 bases). The V and J ends lost 4 bases and 7 bases respectively, with 12 bases between them. The CDR3 covers 13 residues. Germline CDR1 is KGHDR and CDR2 is SFDVKD. As DNA, the CDR3 is TGTGCCACCAGTGAAGCCCGGACAGATGAAGCTTTCTTT. Its protein product is CATSEARTDEAFF.

This clone has a single count. The chain uses TRBV4-1 and TRBJ1-3; D not certain. The CDR3 has 15 amino acids. The germline V gene has CDR1 MGHRA and CDR2 YSYEKL. Trimming removed 1 base from V and 1 base from J, with 8 bases in between. Here the CDR3 DNA reads TGCGCCAGCAGCCAAGTGGAAGGATCTGGAAACACCATATATTTT. It encodes CASSQVEGSGNTIYF.

The rearrangement uses TRBV3-1 (or the pseudogene TRBV3-2) and TRBJ2-4, with 7 bases that match TRBD2. This CDR3 is 17 amino acids long. Germline-derived CDR1 and CDR2 are LGHDT and YNNKEL (reference sequence). Trimming took 2 bases from V and 0 from J; bases not matched to a gene: 7. CDR3 sequence: CASSQPRGSLAKNIQYF. The CDR3 bases are TGTGCCAGCAGCCAACCCCGCGGGAGTCTAGCCAAAAACATTCAGTACTTC.

The chain links TRBV5-4 to TRBJ1-2; 7 bases line up with TRBD1. Germline CDR1 reads SGHNT; CDR2 reads YYREEE (reference sequence). This CDR3 contains 15 residues. The ends lost 4 bases at V and 2 bases at J; junction bases unmatched: 8. CDR3 nucleotide sequence: TGTGCCAGCAGCCCTACAGGGGAAAAAAACTATGGCTACACCTTC. Translating it yields CASSPTGEKNYGYTF.

The chain employs TRBV2 and TRBJ2-7; D gene uncertain. Trimming left V 6 bases short and J 3 bases short, with 15 bases between. CDR3 length equals 14 residues. Germline V CDR1 and CDR2: SNHLY, FYNNEI. The CDR3: CASRKTFYGYEQYF. In DNA form, the CDR3 reads TGTGCCAGCAGAAAGACATTTTACGGCTACGAGCAGTACTTC.

The J gene is TRBJ1-2, the V gene TRBV27; D remains unclear. The V gene's germline CDR1 is MNHEY and CDR2 SMNVEV (reference sequence). With 5 bases removed from V and 8 bases from J, the gap between germline ends came to 15 bases. The CDR3 is made up of 13 amino acids. The CDR3 nucleotides are TGTGCCAGCAGTCTTACCCGAAAGGCGGGCTACACCTTC. The encoded protein is CASSLTRKAGYTF.

The J gene is TRBJ1-2, the V gene TRBV19; the D gene is possibly TRBD1 (5 bases). Trimming took off 0 bases at V and 2 bases at J, with 10 bases between the two ends. Germline-derived CDR1 and CDR2 are LNHDA and SQIVND (reference sequence). The CDR3 runs 15 residues. The CDR3 coding sequence is TGTGCCAGTAGTATAGATCTTCGGGGGAACTATGGCTACACCTTC. Protein sequence: CASSIDLRGNYGYTF.

The DNA for the CDR3 is TGCGCCAGCAGCTTGGATTGGGGGTGGCCCTGGGGTGAGACCCAGTACTTC. Amino acids: CASSLDWGWPWGETQYF. The genes are TRBV5-1 and TRBJ2-5, with D possibly called TRBD1 or TRBD2 (5 bases each). The V gene's germline CDR1 is SGHRS and CDR2 YFSETQ. The ends were cut back, 0 bases at V and 5 bases at J, with 20 bases in the middle. CDR3 length: 17 residues.

V gene TRBV5-1 combines with J gene TRBJ2-5, with D uncertain. From germline, CDR1 is SGHRS and CDR2 YFSETQ. Trimming stripped 0 bases from V and 2 bases from J, with 8 bases between. The CDR3 contains 14 residues. CDR3 loop: CASSLGLGQETQYF. The CDR3 nucleotides are TGCGCCAGCAGCTTGGGTTTGGGTCAAGAGACCCAGTACTTC.

In nucleotides, the CDR3 is TGTGCCAGCAGCTTGGCAGTCTCGGGGGGCCTCTATGGCTACACCTTC. Translating it yields CASSLAVSGGLYGYTF. V and J are TRBV5-5 and TRBJ1-2, with a tentative D call TRBD1 (6 bases). The CDR3 loop spans 16 amino acids. Germline V gene sequence: CDR1 SGHKS, CDR2 YYEKEE (reference sequence). V was pared by 0 bases and J by 4 bases, with 16 bases between.

The count of this clone is one. This chain connects TRBV27 to TRBJ1-2; perhaps TRBD1 as D (5 bases). V shed 2 bases and J shed 8 bases, with 12 bases lying between them. The germline V gene has CDR1 MNHEY and CDR2 SMNVEV (reference sequence). This CDR3 spans 13 amino acids. CDR3 region: CASSLQGSRGYTF. In DNA form, the CDR3 reads TGTGCCAGCAGTTTACAGGGCAGTAGAGGCTACACCTTC.

This chain links TRBV6-6 with TRBJ1-1; no clear D gene. Germline CDR1 is MNHNY and CDR2 is SVGAGI (reference sequence). The CDR3 runs 16 residues. The V end was cut by 0 bases, the J end by 1 base, with 12 bases between. CDR3 residues: CASSYSREATNTEAFF. The CDR3 nucleotides are TGTGCCAGCAGTTACTCCCGGGAGGCGACGAACACTGAAGCTTTCTTT.